The clone carrying this T cell receptor (beta chain) turned up a few times. The antigen remains unidentified. Between the trimmed V and J ends, which lost 4 bases and 6 bases, there was a span of 21 bases. Germline values: CDR1 LGHDT, CDR2 YNNKEL (reference sequence). This CDR3 is built from 16 residues. The data are from a study of CD8 T cells in ankylosing spondylitis. Molecular-barcoded quantitative 5'-RACE produced these TCR beta libraries. One entry per CDR3 protein results from TCRdb running MiXCR on the 5' RACE reads. This sample has some 450,000 distinct CDR3 sequences, with over 15% found just once. Study-wide findings and caveats: Peripheral blood held disease-linked clones only at relatively low frequency, and these were CD8+. In reactive arthritis synovial fluid and blood, some motif variants had been reported before. Enrichment of disease-linked clones was reportedly significant in matched ankylosing spondylitis synovial fluid. Ankylosing spondylitis blood appeared to be characterized by a TCR beta motif of eight highly homologous variants.

The receptor was isolated from a male donor with ankylosing spondylitis. V is TRBV3-1 and J is TRBJ1-1, with D tentatively TRBD1 (5 bases). The source material was blood, either unsorted or a sorted T cell fraction (not recorded which). CDR3 DNA sequence: TGTGCCAGCAGCCCCCTTTTGGGAGGCTCGGGGGCTGAAGCTTTCTTT. Protein: CASSPLLGGSGAEAFF.